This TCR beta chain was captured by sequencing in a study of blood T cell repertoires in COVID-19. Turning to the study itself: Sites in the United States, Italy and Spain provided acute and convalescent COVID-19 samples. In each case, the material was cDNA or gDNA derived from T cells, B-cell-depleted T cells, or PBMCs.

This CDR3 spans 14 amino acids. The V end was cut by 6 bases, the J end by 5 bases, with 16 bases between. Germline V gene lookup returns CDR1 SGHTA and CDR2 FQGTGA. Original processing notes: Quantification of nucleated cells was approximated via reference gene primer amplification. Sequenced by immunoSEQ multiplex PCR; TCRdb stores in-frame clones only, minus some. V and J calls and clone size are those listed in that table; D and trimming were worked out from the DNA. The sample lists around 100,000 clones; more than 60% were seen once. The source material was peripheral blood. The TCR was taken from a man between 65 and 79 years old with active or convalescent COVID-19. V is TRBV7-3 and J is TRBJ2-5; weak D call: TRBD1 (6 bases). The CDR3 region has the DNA TGTGCCAGCAGTCAGGGACAATACGGGGAGACCCAGTACTTC. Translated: CASSQGQYGETQYF. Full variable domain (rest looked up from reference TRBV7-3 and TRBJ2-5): GAGVSQTPSNKVTEKGKYVELRCDPISGHTALYWYRQSLGQGPEFLIYFQGTGAADDSGLPNDRFFAVRPEGSVSTLKIQRTERGDSAVYLCASSQGQYGETQYFGPGTRLLVL.